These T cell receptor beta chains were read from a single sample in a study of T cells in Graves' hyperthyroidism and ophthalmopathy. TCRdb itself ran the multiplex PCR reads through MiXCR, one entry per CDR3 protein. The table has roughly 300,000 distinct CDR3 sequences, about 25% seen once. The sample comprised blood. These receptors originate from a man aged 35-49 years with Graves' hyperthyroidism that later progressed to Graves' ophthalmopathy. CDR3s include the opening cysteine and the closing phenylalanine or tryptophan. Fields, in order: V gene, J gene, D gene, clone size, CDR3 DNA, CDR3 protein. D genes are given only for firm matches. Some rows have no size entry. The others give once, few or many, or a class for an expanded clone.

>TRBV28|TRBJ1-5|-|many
TGTGCCAGCCTCCGGGACGGTTACCAACATAGCAATCAGCCCCAGCATTTT
CASLRDGYQHSNQPQHF
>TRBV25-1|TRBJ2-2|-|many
TGTGCCAGCAGTCGGCTTGCTGCCGGGGAGCTGTTTTTT
CASSRLAAGELFF
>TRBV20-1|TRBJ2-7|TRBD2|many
TGCAGTGCTAGTCACGGGAGGCTCTACGAGCAGTACTTC
CSASHGRLYEQYF
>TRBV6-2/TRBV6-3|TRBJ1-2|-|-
TGTGCCAGCTTGGGCTATGGCTACACCTTC
CASLGYGYTF
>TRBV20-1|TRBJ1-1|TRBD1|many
TGCAGTGCACTCGGGACAGTGAACACTGAAGCTTTCTTT
CSALGTVNTEAFF
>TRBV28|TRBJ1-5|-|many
TGTGCCAGCAGTCTCGACAGCTATAGCAATCAGCCCCAGCATTTT
CASSLDSYSNQPQHF
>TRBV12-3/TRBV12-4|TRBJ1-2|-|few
TGTGCCAGCAGTTATGTTTCCTATGGCTACACCTTC
CASSYVSYGYTF
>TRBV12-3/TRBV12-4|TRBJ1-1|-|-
TGTGCCAGCAGTCAGAGGGTTCTGGACACTGAAGCTTTCTTT
CASSQRVLDTEAFF
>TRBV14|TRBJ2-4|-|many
TGTGCCAGCAGCCAAGATACCCTAGCCAAAAACATTCAGTACTTC
CASSQDTLAKNIQYF
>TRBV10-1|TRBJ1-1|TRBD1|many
TGCGCCAGCAGTGCGACAGGGAATGAAGCTTTCTTT
CASSATGNEAFF
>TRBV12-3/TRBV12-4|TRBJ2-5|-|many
TGTGCCAGCACCGAACAAGAGACCCAGTACTTC
CASTEQETQYF
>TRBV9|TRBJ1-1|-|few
TGTGCCAGCAGCGTAGGAGAAGGATACTTCGCTGAAGCTTTCTTT
CASSVGEGYFAEAFF
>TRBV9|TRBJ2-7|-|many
TGTGCCAGCAGCGTAGAGGCTCCATTCTCCTACGAGCAGTACTTC
CASSVEAPFSYEQYF
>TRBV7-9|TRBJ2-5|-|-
TGTGCCAGCAGCGCGACAGGACCCCAAGAGACCCAGTACTTC
CASSATGPQETQYF
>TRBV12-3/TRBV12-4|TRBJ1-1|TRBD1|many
TGTGCCAGCACCTTTAAGACAGGGGGTGAAGCTTTCTTT
CASTFKTGGEAFF
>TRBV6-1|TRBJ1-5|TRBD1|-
TGTGCCAGCGGACAGGAGAAGAATAGCAATCAGCCCCAGCATTTT
CASGQEKNSNQPQHF
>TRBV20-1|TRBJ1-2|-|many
TGCAGTGCCCCGGTGGAAAACAACTATGGCCACACCTTC
CSAPVENNYGHTF
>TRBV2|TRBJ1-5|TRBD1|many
TGTGCCAGCAGACGACAGGGAGAAGGCAATCAGCCCCAGCATTTT
CASRRQGEGNQPQHF
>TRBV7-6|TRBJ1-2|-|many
TGTGCCAGCAGCTTAGGGACAGCGAGGGAGACTGTTGGCTACACCTTC
CASSLGTARETVGYTF
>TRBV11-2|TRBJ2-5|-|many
TGTGCCAGCAGCTACAGAGGGTCGGGGACCCAGTACTTC
CASSYRGSGTQYF